The entry below describes one TCR beta chain. One entry per CDR3 protein, without DNA, is what TCRdb gives after re-calling the 5' RACE reads. Reported are around 410,000 distinct CDR3 sequences; the ten largest clones contain more than 2%. This record belongs to a study of monozygotic twins with inflammatory bowel disease. This CDR3 contains 16 residues. Germline lookup yields CDR1 LGHNA and CDR2 YSLEER. The V and J genes are TRBV4-3 and TRBJ2-1; TCRdb calls TRBD2, which cannot be checked without DNA. The sequenced sample consisted of blood. The receptor was derived from a human donor with ulcerative colitis or Crohn's disease, or a healthy co-twin of an affected twin (not recorded which). The CDR3 loop is CASSHLIAGGGNEQFF.